Included here is one T cell receptor beta chain sequence, with context. A 6-nucleotide sample barcode was carried by the UMIs, which template switching added. For each CDR3 protein, TCRdb gives one entry from its re-call of the 5' RACE reads, without DNA. This sample's table has about 210,000 distinct CDR3 sequences. The data originate from a study of monozygotic twins with inflammatory bowel disease. The CDR3 is made up of 14 amino acids. Germline V lookup: CDR1 MNHEY, CDR2 SVGAGI. The chain recombines TRBV6-5 with TRBJ1-5. Specimen: blood. The TCR was taken from a human donor with ulcerative colitis or Crohn's disease, or a healthy co-twin of an affected twin (not recorded which). The CDR3 here is CASSWDGTNQPQHF.